A single sample gave rise to the 17 T cell receptor beta chains below, sequenced in a study of T cell responses to AZD1222 COVID-19 vaccine. TCRdb keeps only in-frame clones here, not all; method: immunoSEQ multiplex PCR. The data hold about 130,000 clones, with approximately 92% observed a single time. The source was peripheral blood, collected 28 days after the second AZD1222 dose. Receptors were obtained from an adult who received the AZD1222 COVID-19 vaccine.

This rearrangement joins TRBV19 to TRBJ1-2; no definite D call. The germline gives CDR1 LNHDA, CDR2 SQIVND (reference sequence). V lost 7 bases and J 0 bases, leaving 12 bases between the germline ends. The CDR3 covers 14 residues. The CDR3 region is CASIGSGSNYGYTF. CDR3 nucleotides: TGTGCCAGTATTGGGTCAGGATCTAACTATGGCTACACCTTC.

The chain recombines TRBV6-5 with TRBJ1-1; 12 bases line up with TRBD1. The CDR3 sequence is 16 residues long. Trimming at V came to 4 bases and at J to 1 base, leaving 4 bases not matched to a gene. CDR1 is MNHEY and CDR2 is SVGAGI in the germline V gene. Written as DNA, the CDR3 is TGTGCCAGCAGTTCGGGACAGGGGGCGGCGAACACTGAAGCTTTCTTT. Translation: CASSSGQGAANTEAFF.

The chain combines TRBV15 with TRBJ2-1; TRBD2 matches at 7 bases. With V trimmed by 0 bases and J by 1 base, 3 bases remained unmatched. Germline V gives CDR1 LNHNV, CDR2 YYDKDF (reference sequence). This CDR3 has 16 residues. The CDR3, as DNA: TGTGCCACCAGCAGAGAATCGGGAGGTTCCTACAATGAGCAGTTCTTC. It specifies CATSRESGGSYNEQFF.

The chain is built from TRBV20-1 and TRBJ2-2; D perhaps matches TRBD2 (6 bases). The CDR3 loop spans 15 amino acids. Trimming cost V 3 bases and J 7 bases, with 18 bases left between them. Germline-derived CDR1 and CDR2 are DFQATT and SNEGSKA (reference sequence). The CDR3 coding sequence is TGCAGTGCTAGTCCTCGGGGGTGGTATCTCGGGGAGCTGTTTTTT. Translating gives CSASPRGWYLGELFF.

This rearrangement joins TRBV6-5 to TRBJ1-1; tentatively, D is TRBD1 (5 bases). Trimming pared 6 bases from V and 7 bases from J, leaving 12 bases between. The CDR3 contains 12 residues. Germline assignment: CDR1 MNHEY and CDR2 SVGAGI. The CDR3 loop reads CASSTGQVEAFF. CDR3 DNA sequence: TGTGCCAGCAGCACCGGACAAGTTGAAGCTTTCTTT.

The chain recombines TRBV7-2 with TRBJ2-2; a weak D match, TRBD1 (5 bases). The germline CDR1 and CDR2 sequences are SGHTA and FQGNSA. Trimming shortened V by 1 base and J by 2 bases, and 8 bases separated the two germline ends. The CDR3 is made up of 15 amino acids. The CDR3 spells CASSLGQTNTGELFF. The CDR3 bases are TGTGCCAGCAGCTTAGGACAGACTAACACCGGGGAGCTGTTTTTT.

The rearrangement uses TRBV11-2 and TRBJ1-1; D not resolved. V was clipped by 1 base and J by 1 base, with 4 bases between them. Per the germline V gene, CDR1 is SGHAT and CDR2 is FQNNGV. There are 13 residues in the CDR3. The CDR3 protein is CASSLVGNTEAFF. CDR3 nucleotides: TGTGCCAGCAGCTTAGTGGGGAACACTGAAGCTTTCTTT.

This chain connects TRBV6-4 to TRBJ1-6; D is uncertain. Between the trimmed V and J ends, which lost 2 bases and 3 bases, there was a span of 2 bases. CDR1 MRHNA and CDR2 SNTAGT come from the germline V gene. CDR3 length: 13 residues. CDR3: CASSDSYNSPLHF. CDR3 coding DNA: TGTGCCAGCAGTGACAGCTATAATTCACCCCTCCACTTT.

The V call is TRBV5-6, the J call TRBJ1-2, with TRBD1 as a possible D gene (6 bases). V was shortened by 0 bases and J by 5 bases, with 11 bases between the two germline ends. The germline gives CDR1 SGHDT, CDR2 YYEEEE. The CDR3 runs to 14 residues. The CDR3 protein is CASSLAGTLYGYTF. The CDR3 coding sequence is TGTGCCAGCAGCTTGGCGGGGACACTGTATGGCTACACCTTC.

This clone was seen once. The rearrangement links TRBV5-6 to TRBJ2-1, with TRBD2 matching 9 bases. The CDR3 covers 15 residues. Germline CDR1 is SGHDT and CDR2 is YYEEEE. Losses at the gene ends were 3 bases for V and 1 base for J; bases not matched to a gene: 2. The CDR3 here is CASSSAGGSYNEQFF. DNA for the CDR3: TGTGCCAGCAGCTCAGCGGGAGGTTCCTACAATGAGCAGTTCTTC.

The table lists this clone with a count of one. J is TRBJ1-2 and V is TRBV5-4, with 7 bases identical to TRBD1. The CDR3 has 15 residues. The J segment lost 5 bases and the V segment lost 0 bases, leaving 7 bases of the junction unmatched. Germline V lookup: CDR1 SGHNT, CDR2 YYREEE (reference sequence). The CDR3 nucleotides are TGTGCCAGCAGCTTGGAGGAGGGGGCGGGGTATGGCTACACCTTC. Translating gives CASSLEEGAGYGYTF.

The rearrangement joins TRBV30 to TRBJ1-5, with 10 bases that match TRBD1. V shed 3 bases, J shed 4 bases, and the junction held 6 bases outside the gene matches. This CDR3 has 15 residues. Germline lookup yields CDR1 GTSNPN and CDR2 SVGIG (reference sequence). In nucleotides, the CDR3 is TGTGCCTGGAGCCTAGGGACAGGGGCTAATCAGCCCCAGCATTTT. As protein: CAWSLGTGANQPQHF.

The DNA for the CDR3 is TGTGCCAGCAGCCAAAGCGGTATCAATGAGCAGTTCTTC. The encoded protein is CASSQSGINEQFF. This chain links TRBV7-9 with TRBJ2-1; D perhaps matches TRBD2 (5 bases). This CDR3 contains 13 residues. CDR1 and CDR2 (germline): SEHNR, FQNEAQ (reference sequence). Deletions cut 5 bases from V and 6 bases from J, with 11 bases between.

This chain uses TRBV27 with TRBJ2-6; tentatively, D is TRBD1 (5 bases). The CDR3 extends over 15 amino acids. Germline CDR1 reads MNHEY; CDR2 reads SMNVEV (reference sequence). V lost 6 bases, J lost 0 bases, and 9 bases lay in between. CDR3 DNA sequence: TGTGCCAGCAGAGTCACAGGCTCTGGGGCCAACGTCCTGACTTTC. It yields the protein CASRVTGSGANVLTF.

V usage is TRBV5-5 and J usage is TRBJ1-5, with D unresolved. The length of the CDR3 is 13 residues. V lost 5 bases and J 4 bases, leaving 10 bases between the germline ends. Germline CDR1 is SGHKS and CDR2 is YYEKEE (reference sequence). The CDR3 region is CASRVGVNQPQHF. The DNA for the CDR3 is TGTGCCAGCAGGGTCGGAGTGAATCAGCCCCAGCATTTT.

The CDR3: CASSLGASARTDTQYF. CDR3 nucleotide sequence: TGCGCCAGCAGCTTGGGAGCAAGCGCCCGCACAGATACGCAGTATTTT. This chain uses TRBV5-1 with TRBJ2-3; D not resolved. Germline V gives CDR1 SGHRS, CDR2 YFSETQ. The CDR3 consists of 16 residues. V shed 0 bases and J shed 1 base, with 12 bases lying between them.

This CDR3 is CAWSRGTGEETQYF. For the CDR3, the DNA is TGTGCCTGGAGCCGGGGGACAGGAGAAGAGACCCAGTACTTC. The chain employs TRBV30 and TRBJ2-5; 8 nucleotides line up with TRBD1. With V trimmed by 3 bases and J by 3 bases, 6 bases remained unmatched. Germline CDR1 GTSNPN, CDR2 SVGIG (reference sequence). The CDR3 covers 14 residues.